The 20 T cell receptor beta chains given below trace back to one sample, sequenced in a study of blood T cell repertoires in COVID-19. Generated by immunoSEQ multiplex PCR, the TCRdb table keeps only in-frame clones and is missing some. The sample lists 200,000 to 250,000 clones; 80% to 90% were seen once. Sample: peripheral blood. These receptor sequences come from a woman in her forties or fifties with active or convalescent COVID-19.

The CDR3 region has the DNA TGCAGCGTAAGGACTAGCGGGAGGGCCGTAAGCACAGATACGCAGTATTTT. Its translation: CSVRTSGRAVSTDTQYF. The genes are TRBV29-1 and TRBJ2-3; 15 bases fit TRBD2. Per the germline V gene, CDR1 is SQVTM and CDR2 is ANQGSEA. Germline trimming cut 6 bases from V and 0 bases from J; bases unmatched to any gene: 7. CDR3 length: 17 amino acids.

The J gene is TRBJ1-4, the V gene TRBV18; possible D gene TRBD1, 6 bases. The V gene lost 3 bases and the J gene lost 0 bases, with 11 bases spanning the gap. The CDR3 totals 16 residues. From germline, CDR1 is KGHSH and CDR2 LQKENI. The CDR3 region has the DNA TGTGCCAGCTCACCGGACAGTGTCGCAACTAATGAAAAACTGTTTTTT. As protein: CASSPDSVATNEKLFF.

This clone was seen a handful of times. V usage is TRBV6-1 and J usage is TRBJ2-1; a possible D gene is TRBD1 (6 bases). With 0 bases removed from V and 2 bases from J, the gap between germline ends came to 11 bases. CDR3 length: 16 amino acids. Germline V lookup: CDR1 MNHNS, CDR2 SASEGT. CDR3 coding DNA: TGTGCCAGCAGTGAAGCGCTTGGGGGCCCCTACAATGAGCAGTTCTTC. This codes for CASSEALGGPYNEQFF.

The chain is built from TRBV28 and TRBJ1-1, with D possibly matching TRBD1 (5 bases). The length of the CDR3 is 15 residues. The germline V and J ends were trimmed by 7 bases and 1 base, with 16 bases remaining between them. Germline-derived CDR1 and CDR2 are MDHEN and SYDVKM. This chain's CDR3 is CASTKGRRGNTEAFF. Written as DNA, the CDR3 is TGTGCCAGCACAAAAGGTCGGAGGGGGAACACTGAAGCTTTCTTT.

The gene calls are TRBV6-5 and TRBJ1-5, with a tentative D call TRBD1 (6 bases). The V and J ends lost 7 bases and 3 bases respectively, with 13 bases between them. Per germline, CDR1 MNHEY and CDR2 SVGAGI. The CDR3 has 14 amino acids. CDR3 region: CASNPGQFNQPQHF. In DNA, the CDR3 is TGTGCCAGCAACCCAGGACAGTTCAATCAGCCCCAGCATTTT.

This chain links TRBV5-6 with TRBJ1-2; 9 nucleotides line up with TRBD1. This CDR3 contains 15 residues. Germline lookup yields CDR1 SGHDT and CDR2 YYEEEE. With V trimmed by 3 bases and J by 7 bases, 10 bases remained unmatched. The CDR3 DNA sequence: TGTGCCAGCAGCTCCCCGGGGACAGGGTCTTTTGGCTACACCTTC. Its protein is CASSSPGTGSFGYTF.

The chain has TRBV28 and TRBJ2-4; 8 nucleotides align to TRBD1. Germline V gives CDR1 MDHEN, CDR2 SYDVKM. Trimming at V came to 5 bases and at J to 1 base, leaving 7 bases not matched to a gene. This CDR3 contains 16 residues. CDR3 coding DNA: TGTGCCAGCAGTAATCAGGGGGCGCGGGCCAAAAACATTCAGTACTTC. This gives the protein CASSNQGARAKNIQYF.

The chain combines TRBV4-1 with TRBJ2-2; no reliable D call. Germline V lookup: CDR1 MGHRA, CDR2 YSYEKL. Trimming shortened V by 8 bases and J by 1 base, and 17 bases separated the two germline ends. There are 16 residues in the CDR3. CDR3 nucleotide sequence: TGCGCCAGCGGCCGCTTGACCACAGAGAACACCGGGGAGCTGTTTTTT. Translated: CASGRLTTENTGELFF.

V gene TRBV2 combines with J gene TRBJ2-1, with D perhaps TRBD1 (5 bases). The germline gives CDR1 SNHLY, CDR2 FYNNEI. Trimming removed 4 bases at V and 8 bases at J, with 12 bases between. The CDR3 runs 13 residues. This CDR3 is CASSVAGWHEQFF. The CDR3 DNA reads as TGTGCCAGCAGTGTGGCAGGGTGGCATGAGCAGTTCTTC.

This clone was observed a handful of times. This chain uses TRBV15 with TRBJ2-2; possible D gene TRBD1, 6 bases. V dropped 0 bases and J dropped 6 bases, with 11 bases sitting between them. Looked up from germline, CDR1 is LNHNV and CDR2 is YYDKDF (reference sequence). CDR3 size: 15 residues. CDR3 amino acids: CATSRENRDAGELFF. The DNA for the CDR3 is TGTGCCACCAGCAGAGAAAACAGGGACGCCGGGGAGCTGTTTTTT. The variable domain in full, completed from reference TRBV15 and TRBJ2-2, reads DAMVIQNPRYQVTQFGKPVTLSCSQTLNHNVMYWYQQKSSQAPKLLFHYYDKDFNNEADTPDNFQSRRPNTSFCFLDIRSPGLGDTAMYLCATSRENRDAGELFFGEGSRLTVL.

The chain couples TRBV28 to TRBJ2-1, with D unresolved. The CDR3 loop spans 11 amino acids. V lost 5 bases and J 10 bases, leaving 9 bases between the germline ends. The germline CDR1 and CDR2 sequences are MDHEN and SYDVKM. CDR3: CASSTSREQFF. For the CDR3, the DNA is TGTGCCAGCAGTACCTCTAGGGAGCAGTTCTTC.

The chain employs TRBV11-2 and TRBJ2-5; 7 bases agree with TRBD2. The CDR3 has 15 amino acids. CDR1 and CDR2 (germline): SGHAT, FQNNGV. The V segment lost 1 base and the J segment 5 bases; nucleotides outside the gene matches: 7. The CDR3 loop reads CASSLGARGGETQYF. The DNA for the CDR3 is TGTGCCAGCAGCTTAGGGGCGCGGGGAGGGGAGACCCAGTACTTC.

The chain carries TRBV6-6 and TRBJ2-1, with 8 bases fitting TRBD1. This CDR3 has 16 residues. V lost 2 bases and J lost 0; bases outside the gene matches: 3. Germline V lookup: CDR1 MNHNY, CDR2 SVGAGI (reference sequence). The CDR3 nucleotides are TGTGCCAGCAGTTACGGGACAGGAAGCTCCTACAATGAGCAGTTCTTC. Protein sequence: CASSYGTGSSYNEQFF.

V gene TRBV7-9 combines with J gene TRBJ2-1; 12 nucleotides line up with TRBD1. In germline, CDR1 is SEHNR, CDR2 FQNEAQ (reference sequence). CDR3 length: 15 amino acids. Trimming removed 6 bases from V and 7 bases from J; junction bases left unmatched: 7. The CDR3 sequence is CASSRGQGALNEQFF. In nucleotides, the CDR3 is TGTGCCAGCAGTAGGGGACAGGGGGCGCTTAATGAGCAGTTCTTC. Based on the CDR3 plus reference TRBV7-9 and TRBJ2-1, the full variable domain is DTGVSQNPRHKITKRGQNVTFRCDPISEHNRLYWYRQTLGQGPEFLTYFQNEAQLEKSRLLSDRFSAERPKGSFSTLEIQRTEQGDSAMYLCASSRGQGALNEQFFGPGTRLTVL.

The chain links TRBV5-1 to TRBJ1-5; TRBD1 might be the D (5 bases). The V gene's germline CDR1 is SGHRS and CDR2 YFSETQ. This CDR3 region has 15 residues. V gave up 3 bases and J gave up 1 base, with 11 bases separating them. CDR3 bases: TGCGCCAGCAGCTCCACAGGATTAAGCAATCAGCCCCAGCATTTT. This translates into CASSSTGLSNQPQHF.

This clone was detected only a few times. The V gene is TRBV2, the J gene TRBJ1-3; D gene unclear. V was pared by 1 base and J by 4 bases, with 11 bases between. Germline loops: CDR1 SNHLY, CDR2 FYNNEI. This CDR3 comprises 15 residues. CDR3 nucleotides: TGTGCCAGCAGTGAAGTAAAGGCGGCAGGAAACACCATATATTTT. Protein sequence: CASSEVKAAGNTIYF. The full variable domain, its missing parts supplied by reference TRBV2 and TRBJ1-3, is EPEVTQTPSHQVTQMGQEVILRCVPISNHLYFYWYRQILGQKVEFLVSFYNNEISEKSEIFDDQFSVERPDGSNFTLKIRSTKLEDSAMYFCASSEVKAAGNTIYFGEGSWLTVV.

A single count supports this clone. This sequence joins TRBV11-2 and TRBJ2-7, with 15 bases lining up with TRBD2. The CDR3 is made up of 16 amino acids. V was pared by 1 base and J by 5 bases, with 3 bases of the junction left unmatched. The germline V gene has CDR1 SGHAT and CDR2 FQNNGV. CDR3 residues: CASSLGTSGRAHEQYF. As DNA, the CDR3 is TGTGCCAGCAGCTTAGGGACTAGCGGGAGGGCCCACGAGCAGTACTTC.

V and J are TRBV10-1 and TRBJ1-6; weak D call: TRBD1 (6 bases). Germline V lookup: CDR1 WNHNN, CDR2 SYGVQD (reference sequence). V gave up 6 bases and J gave up 15 bases, with 18 bases separating them. CDR3 length: 13 residues. The CDR3 nucleotides read TGCGCCAGCAGCGCTACCTTACAGGGTCTCCTCCACTTT. It encodes CASSATLQGLLHF.

The rearrangement uses TRBV28 and TRBJ1-2; 7 bases are shared with TRBD1. V trimming: 6 bases; J trimming: 6 bases; junction bases outside the gene matches: 7. CDR1 is MDHEN and CDR2 is SYDVKM in the germline V gene. The CDR3 consists of 13 residues. The CDR3 reads CASRNRGRDGYTF. The CDR3 nucleotides read TGTGCCAGCAGAAACAGGGGACGAGATGGCTACACCTTC.

The V gene is TRBV10-2, the J gene TRBJ1-6; 8 nucleotides align to TRBD1. Looked up from germline, CDR1 is WSHSY and CDR2 is SAAADI. V gave up 5 bases and J gave up 9 bases; unmatched junction bases: 6. This CDR3 contains 14 residues. CDR3 residues: CASSPETGASPLHF. CDR3 DNA sequence: TGCGCCAGCAGTCCCGAGACAGGGGCTTCACCCCTCCACTTT.